The TCR beta chain described here comes from a study (dated by TCRdb to between 2015 and 2016). In terms of the full investigation: The study examined whether tumor-infiltrating Tregs in breast cancer are drawn from blood Tregs or arise in situ by conversion from other CD4+ T cell subsets.

The germline V gene specifies SGHAT as CDR1 and FQNNGV as CDR2. The CDR3 has 12 amino acids, counting the end cysteine and phenylalanine. This entry keeps only the CDR3 DNA: 36 bases, framed from base 1. Full-length TCR variable regions were amplified by 5' RACE PCR with constant-region reverse primers, and semi-nested PCR with Nested Universal Primer A was subsequently performed. The ReliaPrep RNA Cell Miniprep System was used to extract total RNA, which was then reverse transcribed into 5'RACE-ready cDNA with the SMARTer RACE 5'/3' Kit. Multiplex adaptors were used to barcode full-length TCR alpha and beta libraries, and the barcoded libraries were sequenced on an Illumina MiSeq. Regarding the original processing steps: For each of nine subset-tissue groups, sequencing data from the five patients were pooled, and the groups were then compared using unsupervised clustering of TCR gene usage. The Morisita-Horn index was used to calculate repertoire similarity, with shared sequences weighted by how much each contributed to each repertoire. TCRdb cleaned the public reads at Q25 with fastp, built clones with MiXCR and kept in-frame beta chains. Rows merge per CDR3 protein into single entries with the most common DNA and genes. None of the V and J calls come from the authors' own analysis; TCRdb made them. This sample has 35,000 to 45,000 distinct CDR3 sequences in its table, and roughly 20% of those were observed once. In total, the top ten clones hold around 4% of the sample.

Results and caveats for the whole study, not just this receptor: The greatest overlap of tumor-infiltrating Treg TCR alpha and beta sequences was observed with tumor naive CD4+ T cells, followed by blood naive CD4+ T cells. Validation in the larger cohort was restricted to a single TCR beta V-J rearrangement rather than whole repertoires. The TCR gene usage of tumor memory CD4+ T cells clustered together with blood and lymph node memory CD4+ cells and with lymph node naive CD4+ cells.

Remarks on this clonotype: It has no known antigen specificity. A much larger clone lies one base from this, so it may be a read error.

Cells that were CD4+CD25+CD127-/low were the ones isolated as Tregs. Tregs, naive and memory CD4+ T cells from tumor, blood and ipsilateral draining lymph nodes of about five breast cancer patients underwent full-length TCR alpha and beta sequencing. Tumor tissue and lymph nodes obtained by ipsilateral axillary dissection were perfused with PBS, cut into small pieces and digested using collagenase I and hyaluronidase. Ficoll density gradient centrifugation was used to isolate mononuclear cells from either lymph nodes or 45 to 50 ml of peripheral blood. Sorted cell populations were confirmed by FACS to exceed 90% purity.

The receptor's source is a female donor with breast cancer. Sequencing input: Tregs sorted from a lymph node. Recombination linked TRBV11-2 to TRBJ2-7, with no confidently assigned D gene. The DNA is TGTGCCAGCAGCAAGCAGCCCTACGGGCAGTACTTC. The translation is CASSKQPYGQYF. With all but the CDR3 taken from the reference TRBV11-2 and TRBJ2-7 genes, the full variable domain is: EAGVAQSPRYKIIEKRQSVAFWCNPISGHATLYWYQQILGQGPKLLIQFQNNGVVDDSQLPKDRFSAERLKGVDSTLKIQPAKLEDSAVYLCASSKQPYGQYFGPGTRLTVT.